Below, one TCR beta chain is given with its context. These data are taken from a study of blood T cell repertoires in COVID-19. The wider study: The cDNA or gDNA used as material had been derived from T cells, B-cell-depleted T cells, or PBMCs.

Generated by immunoSEQ multiplex PCR, the TCRdb table keeps only in-frame clones and is missing some. This sample has some 150,000 clones, with around 84% found just once. This CDR3 comprises 19 residues. The germline V gene has CDR1 MNHNS and CDR2 SASEGT. Trimming removed 4 bases from V and 0 bases from J; junction bases left unmatched: 11. This sequence was found in a man in his sixties with active or convalescent COVID-19. The sequencing sample was made of peripheral blood. The chain has TRBV6-1 and TRBJ2-2; the match to TRBD2 covers 10 bases. CDR3 in amino acids: CASSVPTSGRKTNTGELFF. The CDR3 DNA sequence: TGTGCCAGCAGTGTCCCGACTAGCGGGCGAAAGACGAACACCGGGGAGCTGTTTTTT.